This T cell receptor beta chain was captured in a study of blood T cell repertoires in COVID-19. This CDR3 region has 16 residues. Germline CDR1 is SGHVS and CDR2 is FQNEAQ. Deletions cut 5 bases from V and 8 bases from J, with 21 bases between. Data came from immunoSEQ multiplex PCR; TCRdb stores just in-frame clones and leaves some out. This sample has some 180,000 clones, with roughly 76% found just once. This TCR was recovered from a woman in her 40s with COVID-19, enrolled during active disease. Specimen: peripheral blood. The genes are TRBV7-8 and TRBJ1-4; D might be TRBD1 (6 bases). CDR3: CASSGNYRASGEKLFF. The CDR3 nucleotides are TGTGCCAGCAGCGGGAACTACAGGGCGTCAGGAGAAAAACTGTTTTTT.